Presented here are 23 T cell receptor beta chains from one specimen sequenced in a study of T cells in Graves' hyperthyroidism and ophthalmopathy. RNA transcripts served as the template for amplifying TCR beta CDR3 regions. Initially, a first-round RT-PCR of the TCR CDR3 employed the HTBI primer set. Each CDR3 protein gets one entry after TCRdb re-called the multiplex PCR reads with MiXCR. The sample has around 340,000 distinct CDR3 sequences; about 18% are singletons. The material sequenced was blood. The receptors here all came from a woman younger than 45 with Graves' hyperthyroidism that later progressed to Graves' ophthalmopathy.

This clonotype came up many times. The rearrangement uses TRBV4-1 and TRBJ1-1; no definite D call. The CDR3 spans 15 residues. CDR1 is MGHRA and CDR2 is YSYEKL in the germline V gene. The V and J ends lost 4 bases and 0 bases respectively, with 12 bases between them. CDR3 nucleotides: TGCGCCAGCAGCCGAGGACCCGCCATGAACACTGAAGCTTTCTTT. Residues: CASSRGPAMNTEAFF.

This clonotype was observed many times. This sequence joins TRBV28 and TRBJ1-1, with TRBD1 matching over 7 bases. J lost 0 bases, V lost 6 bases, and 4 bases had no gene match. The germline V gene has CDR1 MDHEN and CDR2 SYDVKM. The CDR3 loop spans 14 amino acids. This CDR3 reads CASSRGTVNTEAFF. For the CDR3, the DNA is TGTGCCAGCAGCCGCGGGACAGTGAACACTGAAGCTTTCTTT.

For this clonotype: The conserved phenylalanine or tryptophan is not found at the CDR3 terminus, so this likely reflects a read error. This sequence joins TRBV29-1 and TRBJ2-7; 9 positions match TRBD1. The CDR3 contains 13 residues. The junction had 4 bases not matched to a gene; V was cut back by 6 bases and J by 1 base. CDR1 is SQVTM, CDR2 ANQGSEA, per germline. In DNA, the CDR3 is TGCAGCGTGGGGGGGACAGGGTCCTACGAGCAGTACCTC. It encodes CSVGGTGSYEQYL.

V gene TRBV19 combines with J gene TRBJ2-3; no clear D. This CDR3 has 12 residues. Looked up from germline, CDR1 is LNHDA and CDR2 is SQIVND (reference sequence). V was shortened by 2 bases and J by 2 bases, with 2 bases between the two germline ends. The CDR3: CASSITTDTQYF. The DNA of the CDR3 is TGTGCCAGTAGTATAACCACAGATACGCAGTATTTT.

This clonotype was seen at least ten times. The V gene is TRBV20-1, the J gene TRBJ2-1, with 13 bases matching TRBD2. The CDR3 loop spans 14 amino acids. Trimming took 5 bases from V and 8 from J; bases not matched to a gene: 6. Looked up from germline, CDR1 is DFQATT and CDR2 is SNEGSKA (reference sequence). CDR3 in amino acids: CSARLAGGLDEQFF. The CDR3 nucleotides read TGCAGTGCTCGACTAGCGGGAGGTCTAGATGAGCAGTTCTTC.

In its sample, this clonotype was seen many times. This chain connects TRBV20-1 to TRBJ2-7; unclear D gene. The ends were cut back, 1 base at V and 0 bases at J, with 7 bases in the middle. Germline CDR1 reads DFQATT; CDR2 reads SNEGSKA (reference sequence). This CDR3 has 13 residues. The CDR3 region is CSARGQYSYEQYF. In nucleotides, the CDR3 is TGCAGTGCTAGAGGGCAGTACTCCTACGAGCAGTACTTC.

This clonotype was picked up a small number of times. The CDR3 loop is CASSPGTTYYEQYF. The CDR3 DNA reads as TGTGCCAGCAGCCCCGGGACAACATACTACGAGCAGTACTTC. V usage is TRBV6-1 and J usage is TRBJ2-7, with D tentatively TRBD1 (6 bases). V lost 6 bases and J lost 3, with 15 bases in between. The CDR3 totals 14 residues. Germline V gene sequence: CDR1 MNHNS, CDR2 SASEGT.

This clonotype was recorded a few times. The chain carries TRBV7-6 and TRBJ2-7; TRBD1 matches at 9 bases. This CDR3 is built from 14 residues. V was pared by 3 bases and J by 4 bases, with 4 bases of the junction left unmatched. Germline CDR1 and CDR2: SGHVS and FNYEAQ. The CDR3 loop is CASSLTGGVYEQYF. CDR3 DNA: TGTGCCAGCAGCTTGACAGGGGGGGTTTACGAGCAGTACTTC.

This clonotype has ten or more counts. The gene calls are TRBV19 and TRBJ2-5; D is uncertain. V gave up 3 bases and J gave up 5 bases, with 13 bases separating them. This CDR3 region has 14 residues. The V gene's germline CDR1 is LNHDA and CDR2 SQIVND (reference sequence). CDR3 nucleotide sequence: TGTGCCAGTAGTATCCGCAGTATGGGCGAGACCCAGTACTTC. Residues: CASSIRSMGETQYF. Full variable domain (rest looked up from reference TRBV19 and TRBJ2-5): DGGITQSPKYLFRKEGQNVTLSCEQNLNHDAMYWYRQDPGQGLRLIYYSQIVNDFQKGDIAEGYSVSREKKESFPLTVTSAQKNPTAFYLCASSIRSMGETQYFGPGTRLLVL.

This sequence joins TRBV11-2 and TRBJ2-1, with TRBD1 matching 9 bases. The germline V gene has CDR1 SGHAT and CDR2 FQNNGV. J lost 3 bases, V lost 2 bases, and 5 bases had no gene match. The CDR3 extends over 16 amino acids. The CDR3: CASSLKAGQGYNEQFF. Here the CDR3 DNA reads TGTGCCAGCAGCTTAAAAGCGGGACAGGGCTACAATGAGCAGTTCTTC.

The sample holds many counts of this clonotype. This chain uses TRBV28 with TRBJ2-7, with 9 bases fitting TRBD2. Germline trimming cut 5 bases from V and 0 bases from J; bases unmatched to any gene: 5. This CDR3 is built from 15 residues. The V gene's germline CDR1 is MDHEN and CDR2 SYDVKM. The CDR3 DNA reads TGTGCCAGCAGTCCCTGGACTAGCGCCTCCTACGAGCAGTACTTC. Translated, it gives CASSPWTSASYEQYF.

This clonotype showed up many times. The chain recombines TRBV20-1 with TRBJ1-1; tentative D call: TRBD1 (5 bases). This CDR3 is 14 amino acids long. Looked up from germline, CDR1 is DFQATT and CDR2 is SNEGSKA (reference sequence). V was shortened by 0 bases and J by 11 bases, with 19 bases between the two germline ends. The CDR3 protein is CSARDDRPTLRAFF. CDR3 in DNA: TGCAGTGCTAGAGATGACAGACCCACCCTGCGGGCTTTCTTT.

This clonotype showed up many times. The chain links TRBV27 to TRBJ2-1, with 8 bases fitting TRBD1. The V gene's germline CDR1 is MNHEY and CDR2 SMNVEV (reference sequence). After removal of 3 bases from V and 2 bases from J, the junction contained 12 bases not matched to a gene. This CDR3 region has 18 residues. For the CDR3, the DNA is TGTGCCAGCAGTTTCCAATTTGGGGGACAGGAGACCTACAATGAGCAGTTCTTC. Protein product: CASSFQFGGQETYNEQFF.

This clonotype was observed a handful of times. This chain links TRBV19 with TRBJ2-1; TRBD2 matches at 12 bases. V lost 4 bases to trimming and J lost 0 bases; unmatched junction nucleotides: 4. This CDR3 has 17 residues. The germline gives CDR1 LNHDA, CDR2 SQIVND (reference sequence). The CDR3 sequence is CASSKTSGGSSYNEQFF. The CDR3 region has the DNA TGTGCCAGTAGTAAGACTAGCGGGGGAAGCTCCTACAATGAGCAGTTCTTC. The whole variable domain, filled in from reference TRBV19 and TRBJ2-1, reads DGGITQSPKYLFRKEGQNVTLSCEQNLNHDAMYWYRQDPGQGLRLIYYSQIVNDFQKGDIAEGYSVSREKKESFPLTVTSAQKNPTAFYLCASSKTSGGSSYNEQFFGPGTRLTVL.

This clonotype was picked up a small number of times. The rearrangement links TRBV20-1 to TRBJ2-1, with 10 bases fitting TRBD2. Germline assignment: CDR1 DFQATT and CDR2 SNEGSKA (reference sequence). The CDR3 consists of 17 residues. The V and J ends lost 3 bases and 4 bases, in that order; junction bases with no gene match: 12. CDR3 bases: TGCAGTGCTAGTTTGGGAGCGGGAGGGCATTTTTACAATGAGCAGTTCTTC. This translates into CSASLGAGGHFYNEQFF.

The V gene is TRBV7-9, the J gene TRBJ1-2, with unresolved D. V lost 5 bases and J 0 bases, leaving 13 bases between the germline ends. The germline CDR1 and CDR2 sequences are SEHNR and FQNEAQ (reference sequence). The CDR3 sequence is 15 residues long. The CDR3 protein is CASSPLRGANYGYTF. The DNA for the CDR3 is TGTGCCAGCAGCCCTCTTCGGGGAGCTAACTATGGCTACACCTTC.

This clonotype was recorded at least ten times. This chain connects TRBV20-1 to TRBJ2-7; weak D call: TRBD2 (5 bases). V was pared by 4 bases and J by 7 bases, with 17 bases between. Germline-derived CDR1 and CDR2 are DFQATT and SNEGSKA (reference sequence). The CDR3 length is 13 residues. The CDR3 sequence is CSATRGVREEQYF. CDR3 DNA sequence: TGCAGTGCTACCCGGGGTGTTAGGGAAGAGCAGTACTTC.

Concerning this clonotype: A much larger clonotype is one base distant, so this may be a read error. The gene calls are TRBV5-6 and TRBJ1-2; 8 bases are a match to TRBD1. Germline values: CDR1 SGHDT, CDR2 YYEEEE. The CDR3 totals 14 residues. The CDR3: CASSVTGAIYGYSF. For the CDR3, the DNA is TGTGCCAGCAGCGTGACAGGGGCAATCTATGGCTACAGCTTC.

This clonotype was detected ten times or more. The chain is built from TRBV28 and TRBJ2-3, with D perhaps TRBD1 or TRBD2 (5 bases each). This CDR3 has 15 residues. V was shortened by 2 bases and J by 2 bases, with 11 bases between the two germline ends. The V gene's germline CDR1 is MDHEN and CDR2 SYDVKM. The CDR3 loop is CASSLPGSITDTQYF. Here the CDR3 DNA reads TGTGCCAGCAGTTTACCAGGGAGTATCACAGATACGCAGTATTTT.

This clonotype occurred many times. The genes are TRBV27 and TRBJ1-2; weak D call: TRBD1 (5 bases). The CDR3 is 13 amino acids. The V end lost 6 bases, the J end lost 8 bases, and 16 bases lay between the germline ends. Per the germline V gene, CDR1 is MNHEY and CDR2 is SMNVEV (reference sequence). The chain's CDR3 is CASSPRGGRGYTF. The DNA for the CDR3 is TGTGCCAGCAGCCCGAGGGGCGGTCGGGGCTACACCTTC.

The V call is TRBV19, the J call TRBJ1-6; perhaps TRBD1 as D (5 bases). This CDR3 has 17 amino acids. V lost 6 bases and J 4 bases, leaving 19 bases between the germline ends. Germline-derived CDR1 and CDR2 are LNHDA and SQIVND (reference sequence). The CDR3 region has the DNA TGTGCCAGTAGCCCCTCAACGACAGATTGGTATAATTCACCCCTCCACTTT. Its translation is CASSPSTTDWYNSPLHF.

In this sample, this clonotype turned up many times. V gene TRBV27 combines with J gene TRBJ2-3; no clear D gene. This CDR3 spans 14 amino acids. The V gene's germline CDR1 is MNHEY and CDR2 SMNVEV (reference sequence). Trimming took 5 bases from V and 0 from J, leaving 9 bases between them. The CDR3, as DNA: TGTGCCAGCAGTCTGGGCGCCAGCACAGATACGCAGTATTTT. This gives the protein CASSLGASTDTQYF.

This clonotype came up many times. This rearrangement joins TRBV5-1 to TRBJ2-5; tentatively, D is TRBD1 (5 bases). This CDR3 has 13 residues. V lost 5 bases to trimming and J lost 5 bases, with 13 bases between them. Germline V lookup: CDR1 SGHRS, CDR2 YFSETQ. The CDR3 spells CASRVQGFETQYF. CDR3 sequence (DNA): TGCGCCAGCAGGGTCCAGGGATTTGAGACCCAGTACTTC.